This is a list of T cell receptor beta chains from one sample in a study of response to subunit inactivated influenza vaccine. TCRdb processed the RT-PCR reads anew with MiXCR; each CDR3 protein has one entry. This sample has about 500,000 distinct CDR3 sequences, with 13% found just once. The starting material was PBMCs from blood, obtained 40 to 50 days after vaccination. Every receptor here comes from a man aged 50-60 years who received an inactivated influenza vaccine. CDR3s include the opening cysteine and the closing phenylalanine or tryptophan. A clone size is listed for some rows: how often the clone was seen (once, few, many), or a class if it is expanded.

abundance | v_gene | len | CDR3aa
many | TRBV29-1 | 13 | CSVSGGVRNEQYF
few | TRBV5-6 | 15 | CASSLVRGQPYGYTF
. | TRBV12-3/TRBV12-4 | 14 | CASSLYGRGNEQFF
many | TRBV20-1 | 15 | CSATENRGSQETQYF
. | TRBV4-3 | 15 | CASSQEWRGTYEQYF
many | TRBV12-3/TRBV12-4 | 14 | CASSPGQGNTEAFF
many | TRBV29-1 | 13 | CSVQGALNTEAFF
few | TRBV7-2 | 13 | CASSLNRNYEQYF
. | TRBV3-1 | 12 | CASNHLGGTQYF
. | TRBV20-1 | 13 | CSARTTINQPQHF
few | TRBV6-4 | 15 | CASSALAGGGNEQFF
many | TRBV12-3/TRBV12-4 | 13 | CASSPDRDTEAFF
many | TRBV12-3/TRBV12-4 | 15 | CASSHRDGKNNEQFF
few | TRBV7-3 | 17 | CASSLIPGLADHGELFF
many | TRBV5-6 | 13 | CASSLTGVDTQYF
few | TRBV9 | 14 | CASSAGLAPDTQYF
few | TRBV18 | 13 | CASSIDSADTQYF
. | TRBV6-2/TRBV6-3 | 21 | CASRQMGLYTHTLFSYNEQFF
. | TRBV29-1 | 13 | CSVESRLEETQYF
few | TRBV7-2 | 16 | CASSLEGWGSPYEQYF
. | TRBV5-1 | 12 | CASSFFQETQYF
once | TRBV28 | 11 | CASSSAGSYTF
. | TRBV29-1 | 14 | CSVEGLSSYNEQFF
few | TRBV20-1 | 14 | CSARPPYNYYEQYF
many | TRBV6-1 | 14 | CASSEREGPGELFF
few | TRBV5-1 | 13 | CASRSQDNYGYTF
. | TRBV20-1 | 16 | CSARDRTGSSYNEQFF
many | TRBV29-1 | 14 | CSVTTTGQGYEQYF
few | TRBV6-1 | 15 | CASRRLGPRNTEAFF
many | TRBV29-1 | 15 | CSVESTSGSTDTQYF
. | TRBV6-5 | 19 | CASSSTPTLWTSGGNEQFF
. | TRBV2 | 18 | CASSRFRRDGSGANVLTF
. | TRBV27 | 15 | CASSIQVGTVYEQYF
few | TRBV7-9 | 15 | CASSPDLGNTDTQYF
. | TRBV6-2/TRBV6-3 | 16 | CASSRTSGRIGETQYF
once | TRBV11-3 | 14 | CASTEDRISYEQYF
few | TRBV27 | 14 | CASSLRQYNQPQHF
few | TRBV12-3/TRBV12-4 | 14 | CASSYGQGIHEQYF
many | TRBV28 | 14 | CASSRQGMSNEQFF
. | TRBV6-1 | 16 | CASSSLGTSGGDEQFF
. | TRBV7-9 | 14 | CASSFQRRDHEQFF
many | TRBV7-9 | 14 | CASSSPGSQDEQYF
. | TRBV4-1 | 13 | CASSRDSTMRQFF
few | TRBV12-3/TRBV12-4 | 15 | CASSSTRLAADTQYF
. | TRBV4-2 | 14 | CASSQDDASDTQYF
few | TRBV9 | 14 | CASSVVGQGGGYTF
. | TRBV2 | 16 | CASRRSPIPRTDTQYF
. | TRBV28 | 14 | CASSREAGLGELFF
. | TRBV20-1 | 15 | CSASGLAGATDTQYF
few | TRBV10-3 | 15 | CAISARRVLDYEQYF
. | TRBV12-3/TRBV12-4 | 15 | CASSLVAGGGDTQYF